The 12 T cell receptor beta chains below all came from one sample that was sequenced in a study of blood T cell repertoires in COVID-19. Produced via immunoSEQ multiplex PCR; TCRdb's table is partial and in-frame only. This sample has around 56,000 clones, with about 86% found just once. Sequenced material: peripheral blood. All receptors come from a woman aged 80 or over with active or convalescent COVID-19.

CDR3: CSVAQQETQYF. DNA for the CDR3: TGCAGCGTTGCCCAGCAAGAGACCCAGTACTTC. The V and J genes are TRBV29-1 and TRBJ2-5; no reliable D call. There are 11 residues in the CDR3. Looked up from germline, CDR1 is SQVTM and CDR2 is ANQGSEA. The ends were cut back, 4 bases at V and 2 bases at J, with 5 bases in the middle.

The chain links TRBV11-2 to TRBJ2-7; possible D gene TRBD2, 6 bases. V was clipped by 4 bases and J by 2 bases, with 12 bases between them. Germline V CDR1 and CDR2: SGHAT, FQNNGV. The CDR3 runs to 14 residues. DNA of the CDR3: TGTGCCAGCAGCTACATCGGGGGAACCTACGAGCAGTACTTC. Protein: CASSYIGGTYEQYF.

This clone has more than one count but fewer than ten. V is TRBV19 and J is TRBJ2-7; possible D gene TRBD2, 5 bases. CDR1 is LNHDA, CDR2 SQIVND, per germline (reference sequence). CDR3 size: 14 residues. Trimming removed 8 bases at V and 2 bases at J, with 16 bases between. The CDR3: CASSPLARPYEQYF. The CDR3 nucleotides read TGTGCCAGTTCTCCCCTAGCCCGCCCCTACGAGCAGTACTTC.

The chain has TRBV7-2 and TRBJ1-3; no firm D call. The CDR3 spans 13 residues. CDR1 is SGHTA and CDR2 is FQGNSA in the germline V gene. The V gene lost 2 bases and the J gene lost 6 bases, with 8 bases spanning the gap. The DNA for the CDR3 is TGTGCCAGCAGCTTAAACAGTGTAAACACCATATATTTT. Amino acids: CASSLNSVNTIYF.

The CDR3 region is CASSLGGAPNQPQHF. Here the CDR3 DNA reads TGTGCCAGCAGCTTAGGTGGGGCCCCAAATCAGCCCCAGCATTTT. This chain links TRBV7-9 with TRBJ1-5, with D possibly being TRBD1 (5 bases). V dropped 1 base and J dropped 4 bases, with 11 bases sitting between them. CDR3 length: 15 residues. Germline V lookup: CDR1 SEHNR, CDR2 FQNEAQ (reference sequence).

This chain's CDR3 is CASSLPGLAAKETQYF. For the CDR3, the DNA is TGTGCCAGCAGCTTACCGGGACTAGCGGCTAAAGAGACCCAGTACTTC. The chain couples TRBV5-6 to TRBJ2-5; 11 positions agree with TRBD2. Germline V gives CDR1 SGHDT, CDR2 YYEEEE. The CDR3 runs 16 residues. Trimming at V came to 2 bases and at J to 3 bases, leaving 6 bases not matched to a gene.

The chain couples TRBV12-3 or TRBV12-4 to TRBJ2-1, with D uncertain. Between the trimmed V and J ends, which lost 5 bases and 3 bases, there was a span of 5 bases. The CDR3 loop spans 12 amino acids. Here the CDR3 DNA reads TGTGCCAGCAGTGCGATCTACAATGAGCAGTTCTTC. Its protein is CASSAIYNEQFF.

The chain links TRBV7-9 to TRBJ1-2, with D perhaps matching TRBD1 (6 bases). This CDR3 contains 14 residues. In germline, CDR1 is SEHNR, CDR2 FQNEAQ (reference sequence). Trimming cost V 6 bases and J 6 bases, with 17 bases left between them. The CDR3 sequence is CASRQGQMVDGYTF. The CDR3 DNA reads TGTGCCAGCAGGCAGGGGCAGATGGTGGATGGCTACACCTTC.

The CDR3 nucleotides are TGTGCCAGTAAACTCTGGAGCTCCTATAATTCACCCCTCCACTTT. Its translation: CASKLWSSYNSPLHF. This sequence joins TRBV19 and TRBJ1-6, with D uncertain. The V and J ends lost 7 bases and 0 bases respectively, with 10 bases between them. Per the germline V gene, CDR1 is LNHDA and CDR2 is SQIVND (reference sequence). The CDR3 has 15 residues.

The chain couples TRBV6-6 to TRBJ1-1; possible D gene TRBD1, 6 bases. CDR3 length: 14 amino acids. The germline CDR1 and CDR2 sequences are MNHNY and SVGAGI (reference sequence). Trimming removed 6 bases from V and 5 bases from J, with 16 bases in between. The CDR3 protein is CASRSGGPGTEAFF. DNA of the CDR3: TGTGCCAGCAGAAGCGGGGGGCCCGGAACTGAAGCTTTCTTT.

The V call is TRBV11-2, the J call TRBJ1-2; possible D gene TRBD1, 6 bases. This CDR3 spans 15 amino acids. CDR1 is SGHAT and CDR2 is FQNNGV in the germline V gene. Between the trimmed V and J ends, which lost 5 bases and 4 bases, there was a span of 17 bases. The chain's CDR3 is CASSQTGQTAYGYTF. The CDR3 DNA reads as TGTGCCAGCAGCCAGACCGGACAGACTGCCTATGGCTACACCTTC.

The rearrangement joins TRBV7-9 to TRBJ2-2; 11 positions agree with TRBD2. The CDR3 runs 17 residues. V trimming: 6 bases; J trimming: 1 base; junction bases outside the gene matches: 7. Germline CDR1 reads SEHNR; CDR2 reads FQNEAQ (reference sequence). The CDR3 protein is CASRHTSGGGNTGELFF. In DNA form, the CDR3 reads TGTGCCAGCAGACATACTAGCGGGGGCGGGAACACCGGGGAGCTGTTTTTT. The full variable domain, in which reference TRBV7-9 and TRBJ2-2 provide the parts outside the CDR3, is DTGVSQNPRHKITKRGQNVTFRCDPISEHNRLYWYRQTLGQGPEFLTYFQNEAQLEKSRLLSDRFSAERPKGSFSTLEIQRTEQGDSAMYLCASRHTSGGGNTGELFFGEGSRLTVL.